Here is one TCR beta chain with its context. A library of TCRbeta sequences, prepared with unique molecular identifiers, was generated. TCRdb independently ran MiXCR on the PCR reads; one entry per CDR3 protein. The data show some 600,000 distinct CDR3 sequences, around 16% seen once. This sample was included in a study of T-cell reconstitution after alpha-beta-depleted transplantation in children. The receptor was isolated from a human donor who donated a stem cell graft to a child with acute myeloid leukemia. Sample: PBMCs from the stem cell graft donor, taken from the stem cell graft.

The CDR3 reads CATSARLAEDTQYF. CDR3 nucleotides: TGTGCCACCAGCGCCCGACTAGCGGAGGATACGCAGTATTTT. The chain uses TRBV15 and TRBJ2-3, with TRBD2 matching 9 bases. Trimming cost V 5 bases and J 6 bases; bases outside gene matches: 6. This CDR3 is 14 amino acids long. Germline CDR1 LNHNV, CDR2 YYDKDF (reference sequence).